Here is one T cell receptor beta chain with its context. Its target antigen remains unknown. No base-level quality is on record; no much larger clone is a single base apart. This sample is drawn from a study of blood T cell repertoires in COVID-19 (TCRdb year 2020). General notes on the study: Samples covering the acute and convalescent phases of COVID-19 were provided by collaborators in the United States, Italy and Spain. The material from the prospective study consisted of cDNA or gDNA derived from T cells, B-cell-depleted T cells, or PBMCs. The dataset comprised deeply sampled blood TCRbeta repertoires from subjects exposed to, actively infected with, or recovered from COVID-19. The repertoires were made available in a free public database intended to serve as a resource for research on the immune response to SARS-CoV-2. Samples came from the ongoing ImmuneRACE study (first 160 participants) plus 1,254 subjects from 6 global collaborators. The sample metadata nearly always contained a de-identified subject ID, COVID-19 status, age in years and sex. HLA class I and class II types, where available, came from metadata supplied by the sample provider rather than from assay-based typing. The paper as a whole reports these results and caveats: Clinical and demographic metadata were provided uncurated, with the amount varying by source and participant.

CDR1 is given as SGHTA and CDR2 as FQGNSA, both from the germline V gene. The CDR3, from cysteine to phenylalanine, totals 17 residues. This entry keeps only the CDR3 DNA: 51 bases, framed from base 1. V loses 1 base of germline sequence and J loses 0 bases, and the interval between the two ends is 13 bases. Whole blood was collected in K2EDTA tubes by collaborating institutions according to the institutions' own protocols. Collaborator samples were shipped for TCRbeta analysis as frozen whole blood, isolated PBMCs, or DNA extracted from either sample type. TCRbeta CDR3 regions were amplified from genomic DNA using the immunoSEQ Assay, a bias-controlled multiplex PCR. On the study's bioinformatics: Within the assay, amplification of reference gene primers was used to estimate how many nucleated cells each sample contained. To quantify the absolute abundance of each unique TCRbeta CDR3 rearrangement, sequence reads were collapsed and filtered. Productive Simpson clonality was computed per sample as the square root of Simpson's diversity index over productive rearrangements. What TCRdb holds here is the immuneACCESS table cut down to in-frame rearrangements. Part of the clones is not present; checked against another copy, under half of the missing clones reflect an unresolved V gene, and the others are unexplained. Clone size and the V and J calls come from that table; the DNA yielded D and trimming. This sample is represented by more than 250,000 clones; around 83% of them were singletons. The top ten clones comprise 3.6% of the sample.

Sequenced material: peripheral blood. The sequence was obtained from a man aged 18 to 30 with active or convalescent COVID-19. The chain uses TRBV7-2 and TRBJ2-1; the D segment could be TRBD2, given 7 matching bases. The DNA sequence is given as TGTGCCAGCAGCTTAGTTGGGGGGGGCAGCTCCTACAATGAGCAGTTCTTC. Translation gives CASSLVGGGSSYNEQFF.